The clone carrying this T cell receptor delta chain came up a few times. Its antigen is still unknown. The length of the CDR3 is 14 residues. The germline CDR1 and CDR2 sequences are TSWWSYY and QGS. The V and J ends lost 4 bases and 5 bases respectively, with 14 bases between them. Vgamma9/Vdelta2+ and Vdelta2-negative gammadelta T cells were flow-sorted from PBMC for bulk sequencing. The record originates from a study of γδ T cells in repeated Plasmodium falciparum infection. About the research overall: Over roughly 600 days, donors received four mosquito-bite P. falciparum NF54 infections. Sampling occurred at baseline, pre-infection for selected infections, and 21 days post-infection. Malian samples came from no-transmission periods or across acute febrile malaria episodes. Study results and limitations: Malian donors came from one small rural village, predominantly one ethnic group.

TCRdb reanalysed the multiplex PCR reads with CATT. The sample yields under 60,000 delta-chain clones, roughly 1.5% seen once. This rearrangement joins TRDV1 to TRDJ1; no definite D call. Matching the DNA to germline supplied the J gene, which TCRdb does not give. The source material was gamma-delta T cells from blood. This sequence was found in a pool of human donors (malaria-infected and uninfected, not separated). CDR3 protein: CALGALGLRDKLIF. The DNA of the CDR3 is TGTGCTCTTGGGGCCCTCGGGCTCCGGGATAAACTCATCTTT.